The subject of this entry is one T cell receptor beta chain. Antigen: not known. The data originate from a study of T cell responses to AZD1222 COVID-19 vaccine. Measured with immunoSEQ multiplex PCR; TCRdb has only the in-frame clones, and not every one. This table has about 180,000 clones, 85% to 90% appearing once. General observations from the study: Nearly half of spike-specific TCRs reportedly target variant regions that are unmutated in the B.1.351 and B.1.1.7 variants. In a largely white British group with more females than males, clonal diversity was possibly underestimated. Elevations in Spike-specific TCR breadth and depth followed administration of two AZD1222 doses.

The CDR3 is 17 residues long. V gave up 0 bases and J gave up 0 bases, with 12 bases separating them. Germline CDR1 is SGHVT and CDR2 is SQSDAQ. The sequencing here drew on peripheral blood, taken 28 days after the second AZD1222 dose. The receptor comes from an adult who received the AZD1222 COVID-19 vaccine. The rearrangement uses TRBV7-4 and TRBJ1-5; D may be TRBD1 (5 bases). The CDR3 DNA reads TGTGCCAGCAGCTTAGCGCAAAGGGGATATAGCAATCAGCCCCAGCATTTT. Its translation: CASSLAQRGYSNQPQHF. The complete variable domain, with remaining parts taken from reference TRBV7-4 and TRBJ1-5, reads GAGVSQSPRYKVAKRGRDVALRCDSISGHVTLYWYRQTLGQGSEVLTYSQSDAQRDKSGRPSGRFSAERPERSVSTLKIQRTEQGDSAVYLCASSLAQRGYSNQPQHFGDGTRLSIL.